This TCR beta chain was captured in a study of blood T cell repertoires in COVID-19. Study details: Sample material is recorded as cDNA or gDNA derived from T cells, B-cell-depleted T cells, or PBMCs.

Participant age was 18 to 89 years, and participants resided in approximately 25 US areas. Two negative PCRs, clearance, or symptom resolution characterized the recovered Cohort 3 donors. How the authors handled the data: Using reference gene primer amplification, nucleated cell counts were estimated. Sequencing used immunoSEQ multiplex PCR; TCRdb keeps in-frame clones, though not all of them. V, J and clone size are those of that table, while D and trimming were read from the DNA. The table has approximately 130,000 clones, roughly four fifths seen once. The receptor's source is a young man who had recovered from COVID-19. The sequenced sample consisted of PBMCs or T cells enriched from blood (not recorded which).

The CDR3 spells CASSVVGGDGELFF. In DNA form, the CDR3 reads TGTGCCAGCAGCGTAGTAGGCGGGGACGGGGAGCTGTTTTTT. The J gene is TRBJ2-2, the V gene TRBV9, with TRBD2 as a possible D gene (6 bases). Germline CDR1 and CDR2: SGDLS and YYNGEE. The CDR3 has 14 residues. Trimming removed 0 bases from V and 7 bases from J, with 10 bases in between.